This record covers a single T cell receptor (beta chain). Its antigen remains unidentified. This may stem from a read error, because a much larger clone lies one nucleotide away. The library came from three nested PCR rounds adapted from ARM-PCR protocols. From the multiplex PCR reads, TCRdb called clonotypes with MiXCR, one entry per CDR3 protein. This table holds over 40,000 distinct CDR3 sequences, roughly two thirds found once. The data belong to a study of tumor and adjacent non-tumor tissue in lung cancer. Study information: The patients, around 9 men and 5 women, were 31 to 76 with stage I to III disease. On average, productive TCRbeta reads reached roughly 4.2 million per sample.

General study points: Shorter survival was associated with higher TCR diversity in tumors. Top 100 clones took a larger repertoire share in normal lung.

This CDR3 is 12 amino acids long. Germline assignment: CDR1 MDHEN and CDR2 SYDVKM. The V end lost 10 bases, the J end lost 6 bases, and 15 bases lay between the germline ends. The template was RNA from unsorted bulk tissue. The normal lung tissue was taken more than 3 cm from the tumor edge. The sequencing sample was made of distant non-tumor lung tissue. The chain links TRBV28 to TRBJ1-1, with D uncertain. The clonotype comes from a woman aged 40-49 years with non-small cell lung cancer. CDR3 protein: CATQSGIPEAFF. The CDR3 bases are TGTGCCACCCAAAGCGGGATACCTGAAGCTTTCTTT.